These T cell receptor beta chains were read from a single sample in a study of sequential checkpoint blockade in melanoma. Only in-frame clones appear in the TCRdb table, and some are missing; sequencing was by immunoSEQ multiplex PCR. The sample has 10,000 to 11,000 clones; 75% are singletons. Sequenced material: CD8+ T cells sorted from blood (inferred from file names), taken from a patient given nivolumab and ipilimumab in sequence. All receptors derive from a human donor with melanoma. The CDR3 runs from the conserved cysteine through the conserved F or W. D genes are given only for firm matches. A row's size may be missing; if present it is once, few, many or a size class.

d_call j_call clone_size v_call cdr3_nt cdr3_aa
. TRBJ1-6 . TRBV27 TGTGCCAGCAGTTTTGGAGGGTTTAATTCACCCCTCCACTTT CASSFGGFNSPLHF
. TRBJ2-1 . TRBV7-9 TGTGCCAGCAGCCCGCCCCGTGGTCCGGAGGATTTCTTC CASSPPRGPEDFF
. TRBJ2-5 . TRBV27 TGTGCCAGCAGGGAAGAGGTGTCCCAAGAGACCCAGTACTTC CASREEVSQETQYF
. TRBJ2-1 . TRBV5-1 TGCGCCAGCAGCTTAGGGGGCAATGAGCAGTTCTTC CASSLGGNEQFF
TRBD1 TRBJ2-3 . TRBV29-1 TGCAGCGTGGTGGGACAGGACATTAACCCAGATACGCAGTATTTT CSVVGQDINPDTQYF
. TRBJ1-5 . TRBV10-2 TGCGCCAGCAGTGAGGGGGAGGACAATCAGCCCCAGCATTTT CASSEGEDNQPQHF
. TRBJ1-2 few TRBV4-1 TGCGCCAGCAGCCAAGCCCCAGGTGGCTATGGCTACACCTTC CASSQAPGGYGYTF
. TRBJ2-7 . TRBV4-3 TGCGCCAGCAGCCAAGATAACGGGCAGGGGGGCTACGAGCAGTACTTC CASSQDNGQGGYEQYF
. TRBJ2-7 few TRBV7-6 TGTGCCAGCAGCGTCAACCGGGACTTGCACTACGAGCAGTACTTC CASSVNRDLHYEQYF
TRBD1 TRBJ2-7 . TRBV5-6 TGTGCCAGCAGTTTGACCACAGGGGCCTACGAGCAGTACTTC CASSLTTGAYEQYF
TRBD2 TRBJ2-3 . TRBV9 TGTGCCAGCAGCGTAGATCTAGCGGGATTGGCAGATACGCAGTATTTT CASSVDLAGLADTQYF
TRBD2 TRBJ2-3 . TRBV9 TGTGCCAGCAGCGTTAGCGGGAAATTAGATACGCAGTATTTT CASSVSGKLDTQYF
. TRBJ1-5 . TRBV27 TGTGCCAGCAGTTTACTTCAGGGCGGTGAGCCCCAGCATTTT CASSLLQGGEPQHF
TRBD1 TRBJ1-5 . TRBV27 TGTGCCAGCAGTTTGGGGACAGCGTTTAATCAGCCCCAGCATTTT CASSLGTAFNQPQHF
. TRBJ2-5 . TRBV28 TGTGCCAGCAGTTTCAGTCTGGGAGAGGGAGAGACCCAGTACTTC CASSFSLGEGETQYF
TRBD1 TRBJ1-2 few TRBV5-1 TGCGCCAGCAGCCCGACAGGGGGAGCCTATGGCTACACCTTC CASSPTGGAYGYTF
. TRBJ1-1 once TRBV10-3 TGTGCCATCAGTGCGCCGGGACAGAACACTGAAGCTTTCTTT CAISAPGQNTEAFF
TRBD2 TRBJ2-1 . TRBV2 TGTGCCAGCACCCAATCTAGCGGGACCTCCTACAATGAGCAGTTCTTC CASTQSSGTSYNEQFF
TRBD2 TRBJ2-1 . TRBV7-9 TGTGCCAGCAGCCCGCTCTTAGGGAGGGCCTCTGAGCAGTTCTTC CASSPLLGRASEQFF
TRBD2 TRBJ2-1 once TRBV27 TGTGCCAGCAGTTTCGTCGGGACTAGCATCAATGAGCAGTTCTTC CASSFVGTSINEQFF
. TRBJ2-1 once TRBV6-5 TGTGCCAGCAGTCGAGGACTATACAATGAGCAGTTCTTC CASSRGLYNEQFF
. TRBJ1-2 . TRBV19 TGTGCCAGTAGTGCCGGCGGGGGTGGCTATGGCTACACCTTC CASSAGGGGYGYTF
TRBD2 TRBJ2-7 . TRBV28 TGTGCCAGCAGTTTTTTTGGGGGGGGGACCTACGAGCAGTACTTC CASSFFGGGTYEQYF
. TRBJ1-3 . TRBV18 TGTGCCAGCTCACCACCCGGGGGATCTGGAAACACCATATATTTT CASSPPGGSGNTIYF
TRBD2 TRBJ2-2 medium-sized TRBV28 TGTGCCAGCAGTTTACCTAGCGGGAACACCGGGGAGCTGTTTTTT CASSLPSGNTGELFF
. TRBJ1-2 . TRBV4-3 TGCGCCAGCAGCCAAGAAAGGCTAACTAACGATGGCTACACCTTC CASSQERLTNDGYTF
TRBD2 TRBJ2-1 . TRBV6-1 TGTGCCAGCCAAACTAGCGTGTACTACAATGAGCAGTTCTTC CASQTSVYYNEQFF
. TRBJ2-6 . TRBV19 TGTGCCAGTAGTGTACAGACCTCTGGGGCCAACGTCCTGACTTTC CASSVQTSGANVLTF
. TRBJ2-2 once TRBV30 TGTGCCTGGATGAGGGAAATCGCGAACACCGGGGAGCTGTTTTTT CAWMREIANTGELFF
. TRBJ1-1 . TRBV7-6 TGTGCCAGCAGCTTAGCGACAGGGAACACTGAAGCTTTCTTT CASSLATGNTEAFF
TRBD2 TRBJ2-7 . TRBV6-5 TGTGCCAGCAGTTATTCCCGGACTAGCGGGGACGACGAGCAGTACTTC CASSYSRTSGDDEQYF
. TRBJ2-7 . TRBV19 TGTGCCAGTAGTATAGGCACGGGACTTTCCTACGAGCAGTACTTC CASSIGTGLSYEQYF
TRBD2 TRBJ2-7 once TRBV4-2 TGTGCCAGCAGCCAAGAGTTGCTAGCGGTCTACGAGCAGTACTTC CASSQELLAVYEQYF
. TRBJ1-6 . TRBV6-5 TGTGCCAGCACCCTCGACCTAGGCGATTCACCCCTCCACTTT CASTLDLGDSPLHF
TRBD2 TRBJ2-5 few TRBV7-3 TGTGCCAGCAGCGTAGCGGGAGAAGGGGGTGGAGAGACCCAGTACTTC CASSVAGEGGGETQYF